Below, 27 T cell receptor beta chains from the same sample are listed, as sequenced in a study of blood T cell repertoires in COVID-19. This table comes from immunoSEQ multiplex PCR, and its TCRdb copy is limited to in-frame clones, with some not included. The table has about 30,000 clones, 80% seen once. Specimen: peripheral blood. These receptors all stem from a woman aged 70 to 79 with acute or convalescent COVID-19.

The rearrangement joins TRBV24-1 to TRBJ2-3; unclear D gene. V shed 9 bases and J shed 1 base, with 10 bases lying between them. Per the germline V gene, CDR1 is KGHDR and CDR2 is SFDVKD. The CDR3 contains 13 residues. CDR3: CATSGTGTDTQYF. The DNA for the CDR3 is TGTGCCACCTCCGGTACAGGCACAGATACGCAGTATTTT.

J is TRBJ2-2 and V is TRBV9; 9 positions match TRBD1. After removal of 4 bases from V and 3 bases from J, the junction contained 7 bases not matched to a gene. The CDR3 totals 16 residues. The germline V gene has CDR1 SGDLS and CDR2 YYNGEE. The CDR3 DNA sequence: TGTGCCAGCAGCCCCCCGACAGGGGGACACACCGGGGAGCTGTTTTTT. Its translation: CASSPPTGGHTGELFF.

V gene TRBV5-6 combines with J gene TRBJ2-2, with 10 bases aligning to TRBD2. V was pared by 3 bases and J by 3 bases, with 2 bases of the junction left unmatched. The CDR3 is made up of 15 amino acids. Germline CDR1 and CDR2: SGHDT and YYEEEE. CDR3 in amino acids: CASSWTSGYTGELFF. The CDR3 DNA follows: TGTGCCAGCAGCTGGACTAGCGGATACACCGGGGAGCTGTTTTTT.

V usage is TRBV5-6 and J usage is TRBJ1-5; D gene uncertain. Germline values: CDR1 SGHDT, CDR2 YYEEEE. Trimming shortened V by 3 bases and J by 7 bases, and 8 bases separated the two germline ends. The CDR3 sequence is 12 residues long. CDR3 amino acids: CASSYLGQPQHF. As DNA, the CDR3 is TGTGCCAGCAGCTACCTAGGACAGCCCCAGCATTTT.

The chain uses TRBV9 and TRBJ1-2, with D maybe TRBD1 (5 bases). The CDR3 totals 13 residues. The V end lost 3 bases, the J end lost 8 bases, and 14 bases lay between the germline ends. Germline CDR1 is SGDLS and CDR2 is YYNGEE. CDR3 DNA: TGTGCCAGCAGCGACCGACAGTTTCAGGGCTACACCTTC. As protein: CASSDRQFQGYTF.

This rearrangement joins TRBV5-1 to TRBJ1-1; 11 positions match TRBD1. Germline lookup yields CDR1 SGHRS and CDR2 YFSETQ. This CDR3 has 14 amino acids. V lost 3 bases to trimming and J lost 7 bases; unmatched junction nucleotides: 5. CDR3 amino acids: CASSWTGGEGEAFF. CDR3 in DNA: TGCGCCAGCAGCTGGACAGGGGGCGAGGGTGAAGCTTTCTTT.

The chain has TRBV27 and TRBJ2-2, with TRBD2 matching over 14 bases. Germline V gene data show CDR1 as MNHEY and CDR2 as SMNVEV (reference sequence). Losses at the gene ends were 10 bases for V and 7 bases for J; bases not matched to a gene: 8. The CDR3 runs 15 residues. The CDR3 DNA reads TGTGCCACCAGGGGACTAGCGGGAGTAAGCGGGGAGCTGTTTTTT. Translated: CATRGLAGVSGELFF.

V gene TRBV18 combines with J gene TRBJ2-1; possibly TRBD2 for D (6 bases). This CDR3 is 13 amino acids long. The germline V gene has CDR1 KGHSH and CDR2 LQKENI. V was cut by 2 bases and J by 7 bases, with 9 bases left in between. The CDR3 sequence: CASSPGGLNEQFF. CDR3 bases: TGTGCCAGCTCACCAGGAGGGTTGAATGAGCAGTTCTTC.

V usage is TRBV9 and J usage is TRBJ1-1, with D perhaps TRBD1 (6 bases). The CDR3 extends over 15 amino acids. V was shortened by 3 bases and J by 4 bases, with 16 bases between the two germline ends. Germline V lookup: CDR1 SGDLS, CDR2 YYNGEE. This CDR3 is CASSGEQGDGTEAFF. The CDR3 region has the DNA TGTGCCAGCAGCGGAGAACAGGGAGACGGCACTGAAGCTTTCTTT.

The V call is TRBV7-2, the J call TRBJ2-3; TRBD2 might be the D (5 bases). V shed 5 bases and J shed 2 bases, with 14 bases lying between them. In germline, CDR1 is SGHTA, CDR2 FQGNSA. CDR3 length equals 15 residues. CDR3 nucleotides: TGTGCCAGCAGCCCCGGACTCAATCCCACAGATACGCAGTATTTT. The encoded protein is CASSPGLNPTDTQYF.

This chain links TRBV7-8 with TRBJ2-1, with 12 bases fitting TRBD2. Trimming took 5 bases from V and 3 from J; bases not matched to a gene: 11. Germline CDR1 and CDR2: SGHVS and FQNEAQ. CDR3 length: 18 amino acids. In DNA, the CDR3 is TGTGCCAGCAGCCATATAAGACTAGCGGGGGATCGCTACAATGAGCAGTTCTTC. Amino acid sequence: CASSHIRLAGDRYNEQFF.

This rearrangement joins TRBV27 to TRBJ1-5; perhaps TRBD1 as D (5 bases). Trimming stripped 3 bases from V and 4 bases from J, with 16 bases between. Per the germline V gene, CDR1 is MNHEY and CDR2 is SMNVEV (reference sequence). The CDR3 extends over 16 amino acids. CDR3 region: CASSFLSGGGNQPQHF. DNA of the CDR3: TGTGCCAGCAGTTTTCTCTCGGGGGGTGGGAATCAGCCCCAGCATTTT.

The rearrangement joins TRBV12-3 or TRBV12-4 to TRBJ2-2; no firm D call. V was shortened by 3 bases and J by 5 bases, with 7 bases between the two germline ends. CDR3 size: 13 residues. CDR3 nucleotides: TGTGCCAGCAGTTTTAGCCGTACCGGGGAGCTGTTTTTT. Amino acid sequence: CASSFSRTGELFF.

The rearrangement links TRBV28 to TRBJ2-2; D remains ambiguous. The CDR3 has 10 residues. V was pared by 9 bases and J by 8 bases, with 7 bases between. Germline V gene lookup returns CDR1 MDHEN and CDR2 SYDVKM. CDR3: CASLSGELFF. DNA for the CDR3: TGTGCCAGTCTCTCGGGGGAGCTGTTTTTT. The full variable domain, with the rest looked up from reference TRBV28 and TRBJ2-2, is DVKVTQSSRYLVKRTGEKVFLECVQDMDHENMFWYRQDPGLGLRLIYFSYDVKMKEKGDIPEGYSVSREKKERFSLILESASTNQTSMYLCASLSGELFFGEGSRLTVL.

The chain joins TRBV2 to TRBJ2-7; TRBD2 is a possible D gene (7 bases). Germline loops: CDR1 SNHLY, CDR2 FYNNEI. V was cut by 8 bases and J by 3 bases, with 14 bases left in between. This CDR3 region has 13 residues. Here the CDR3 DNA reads TGTGCCAGCCGGGGGGCGGCCTTCTACGAGCAGTACTTC. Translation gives CASRGAAFYEQYF. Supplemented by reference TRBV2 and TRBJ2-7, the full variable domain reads EPEVTQTPSHQVTQMGQEVILRCVPISNHLYFYWYRQILGQKVEFLVSFYNNEISEKSEIFDDQFSVERPDGSNFTLKIRSTKLEDSAMYFCASRGAAFYEQYFGPGTRLTVT.

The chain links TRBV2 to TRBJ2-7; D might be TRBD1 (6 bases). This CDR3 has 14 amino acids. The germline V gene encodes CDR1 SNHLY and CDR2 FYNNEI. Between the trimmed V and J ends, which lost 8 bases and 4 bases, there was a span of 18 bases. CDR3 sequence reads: CASLDEGDAYEQYF. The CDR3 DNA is TGTGCCAGCCTGGATGAGGGGGACGCATACGAGCAGTACTTC.

The CDR3 sequence: CASSFATSGNEKLFF. DNA for the CDR3: TGTGCCAGCAGCTTCGCGACAAGCGGGAATGAAAAACTGTTTTTT. The chain is built from TRBV27 and TRBJ1-4; D gene unclear. This CDR3 spans 15 amino acids. Trimming shortened V by 6 bases and J by 5 bases, and 16 bases separated the two germline ends. The germline gives CDR1 MNHEY, CDR2 SMNVEV (reference sequence).

The CDR3 protein is CASSEGVDNSPLHF. CDR3 bases: TGTGCCAGCAGCGAAGGGGTCGATAATTCACCCCTCCACTTT. This chain connects TRBV27 to TRBJ1-6; maybe TRBD1 (5 bases). V was pared by 6 bases and J by 5 bases, with 11 bases between. Germline V gene data show CDR1 as MNHEY and CDR2 as SMNVEV (reference sequence). The CDR3 has 14 amino acids.

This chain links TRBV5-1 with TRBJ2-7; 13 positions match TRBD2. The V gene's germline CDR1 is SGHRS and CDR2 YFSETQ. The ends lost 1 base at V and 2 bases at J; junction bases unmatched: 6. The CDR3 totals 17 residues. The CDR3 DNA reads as TGCGCCAGCAGCTTGAACGGAGGGACTAGCGGGACCTACGAGCAGTACTTC. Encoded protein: CASSLNGGTSGTYEQYF. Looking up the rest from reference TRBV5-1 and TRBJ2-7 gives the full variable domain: KAGVTQTPRYLIKTRGQQVTLSCSPISGHRSVSWYQQTPGQGLQFLFEYFSETQRNKGNFPGRFSGRQFSNSRSEMNVSTLELGDSALYLCASSLNGGTSGTYEQYFGPGTRLTVT.

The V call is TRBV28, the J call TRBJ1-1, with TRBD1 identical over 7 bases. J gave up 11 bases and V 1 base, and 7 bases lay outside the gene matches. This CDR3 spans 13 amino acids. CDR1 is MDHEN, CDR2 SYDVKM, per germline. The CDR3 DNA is TGTGCCAGCAGTTTATTCAGGGAACAGGGGGCTTTCTTT. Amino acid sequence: CASSLFREQGAFF.

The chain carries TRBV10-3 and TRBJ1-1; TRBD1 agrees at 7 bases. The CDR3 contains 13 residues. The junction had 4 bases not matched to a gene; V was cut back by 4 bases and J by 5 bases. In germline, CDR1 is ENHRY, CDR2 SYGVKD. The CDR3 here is CAISGQGETEAFF. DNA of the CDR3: TGTGCCATCAGTGGTCAGGGGGAGACTGAAGCTTTCTTT.

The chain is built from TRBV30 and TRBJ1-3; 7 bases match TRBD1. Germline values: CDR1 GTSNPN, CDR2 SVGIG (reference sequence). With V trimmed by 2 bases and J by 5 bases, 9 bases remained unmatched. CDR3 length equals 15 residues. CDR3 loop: CAWSLRQGGRNTIYF. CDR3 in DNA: TGTGCCTGGAGTTTGCGACAGGGAGGTAGAAACACCATATATTTT. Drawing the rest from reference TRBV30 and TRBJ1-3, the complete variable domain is SQTIHQWPATLVQPVGSPLSLECTVEGTSNPNLYWYRQAAGRGLQLLFYSVGIGQISSEVPQNLSASRPQDRQFILSSKKLLLSDSGFYLCAWSLRQGGRNTIYFGEGSWLTVV.

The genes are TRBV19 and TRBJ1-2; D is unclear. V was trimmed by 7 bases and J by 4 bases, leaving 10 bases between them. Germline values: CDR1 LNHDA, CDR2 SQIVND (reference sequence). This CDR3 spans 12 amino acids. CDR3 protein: CASMAGVYGYTF. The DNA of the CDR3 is TGTGCCAGTATGGCGGGCGTCTATGGCTACACCTTC.

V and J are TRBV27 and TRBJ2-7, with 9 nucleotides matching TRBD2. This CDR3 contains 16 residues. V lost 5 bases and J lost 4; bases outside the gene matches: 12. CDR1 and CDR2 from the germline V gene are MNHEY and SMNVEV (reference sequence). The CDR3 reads CASSLRGASGVYEQYF. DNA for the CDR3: TGTGCCAGCAGTCTTCGGGGGGCTAGCGGGGTATACGAGCAGTACTTC.

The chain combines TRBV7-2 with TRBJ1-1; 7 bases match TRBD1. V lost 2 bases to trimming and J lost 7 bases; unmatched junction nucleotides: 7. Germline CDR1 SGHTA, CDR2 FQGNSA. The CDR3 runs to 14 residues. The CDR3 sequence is CASSLTGVALEAFF. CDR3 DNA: TGTGCCAGCAGCTTAACAGGGGTCGCGCTTGAAGCTTTCTTT.

DNA for the CDR3: TGTGCCAGCAGCTTCTCGGGGGACACTGAAGCTTTCTTT. Amino acid sequence: CASSFSGDTEAFF. V is TRBV11-3 and J is TRBJ1-1; perhaps TRBD1 as D (5 bases). Germline values: CDR1 SGHNT, CDR2 YENEEA. With 3 bases removed from V and 3 bases from J, the gap between germline ends came to 8 bases. The CDR3 has 13 residues. Filled out from reference TRBV11-3 and TRBJ1-1, the complete variable domain reads EAGVVQSPRYKIIEKKQPVAFWCNPISGHNTLYWYLQNLGQGPELLIRYENEEAVDDSQLPKDRFSAERLKGVDSTLKIQPAELGDSAVYLCASSFSGDTEAFFGQGTRLTVV.

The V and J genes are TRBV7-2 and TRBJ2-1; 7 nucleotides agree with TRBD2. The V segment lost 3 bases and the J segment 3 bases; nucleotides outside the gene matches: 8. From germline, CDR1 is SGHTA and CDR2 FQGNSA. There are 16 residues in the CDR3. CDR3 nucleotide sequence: TGTGCCAGCAGCTTTCAGCGGGACCTCTTCTACAATGAGCAGTTCTTC. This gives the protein CASSFQRDLFYNEQFF.